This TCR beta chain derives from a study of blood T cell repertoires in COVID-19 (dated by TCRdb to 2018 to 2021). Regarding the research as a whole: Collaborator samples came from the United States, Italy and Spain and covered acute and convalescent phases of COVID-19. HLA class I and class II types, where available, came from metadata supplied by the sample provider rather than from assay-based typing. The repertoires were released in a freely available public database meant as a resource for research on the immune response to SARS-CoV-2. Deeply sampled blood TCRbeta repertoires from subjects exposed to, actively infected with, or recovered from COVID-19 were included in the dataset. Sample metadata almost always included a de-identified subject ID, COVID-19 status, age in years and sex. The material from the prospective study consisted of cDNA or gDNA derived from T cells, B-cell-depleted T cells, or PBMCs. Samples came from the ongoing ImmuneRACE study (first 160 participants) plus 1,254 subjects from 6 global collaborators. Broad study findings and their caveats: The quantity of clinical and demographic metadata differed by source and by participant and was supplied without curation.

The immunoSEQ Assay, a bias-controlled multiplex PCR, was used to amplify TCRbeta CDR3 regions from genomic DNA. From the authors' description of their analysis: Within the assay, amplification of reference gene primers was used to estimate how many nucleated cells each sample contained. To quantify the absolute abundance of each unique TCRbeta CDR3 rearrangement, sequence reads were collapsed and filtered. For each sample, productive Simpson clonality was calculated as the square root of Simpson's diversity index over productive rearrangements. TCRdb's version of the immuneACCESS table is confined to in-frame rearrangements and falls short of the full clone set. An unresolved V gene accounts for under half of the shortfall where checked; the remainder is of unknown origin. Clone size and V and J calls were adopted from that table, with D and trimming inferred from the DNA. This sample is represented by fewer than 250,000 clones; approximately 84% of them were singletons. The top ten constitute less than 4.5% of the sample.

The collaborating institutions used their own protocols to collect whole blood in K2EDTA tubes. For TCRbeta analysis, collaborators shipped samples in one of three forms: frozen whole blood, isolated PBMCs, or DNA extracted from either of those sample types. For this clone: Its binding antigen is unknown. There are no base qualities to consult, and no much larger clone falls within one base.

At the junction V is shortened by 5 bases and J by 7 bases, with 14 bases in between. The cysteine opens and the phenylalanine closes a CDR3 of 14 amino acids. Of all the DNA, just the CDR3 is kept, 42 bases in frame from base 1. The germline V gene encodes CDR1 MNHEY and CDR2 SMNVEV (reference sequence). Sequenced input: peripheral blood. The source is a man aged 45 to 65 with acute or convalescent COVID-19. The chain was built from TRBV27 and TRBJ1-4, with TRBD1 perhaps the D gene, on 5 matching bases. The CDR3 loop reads CASSPRGRVEKLFF. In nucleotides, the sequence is TGTGCCAGCAGTCCCCGGGGGAGGGTTGAAAAACTGTTTTTT. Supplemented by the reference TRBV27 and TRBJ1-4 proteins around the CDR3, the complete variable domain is EAQVTQNPRYLITVTGKKLTVTCSQNMNHEYMSWYRQDPGLGLRQIYYSMNVEVTDKGDVPEGYKVSRKEKRNFPLILESPSPNQTSLYFCASSPRGRVEKLFFGSGTQLSVL.